These 14 T cell receptor beta chains originate from one sample sequenced in a study of blood T cell repertoires in COVID-19 (dated by TCRdb to 2018 to 2020). The library was generated by the immunoSEQ multiplex PCR assay. Drawn from immuneACCESS, this table holds only the in-frame rearrangements with V and J called that TCRdb kept. Clones are partly lost; checked studies trace under half to an unresolved V gene and leave the rest unexplained. Here the sample has about 83,000 clones; roughly 80% occur a single time. The top ten constitute about a sixth of the sample. The sequencing sample was made of peripheral blood. The receptors come from a woman of 80 years or more with acute or convalescent COVID-19.

V gene TRBV7-3 combines with J gene TRBJ1-2; TRBD1 matches at 9 bases. Germline CDR1 SGHTA, CDR2 FQGTGA. The CDR3 spans 17 residues. V dropped 0 bases and J dropped 7; count of bases not matched to a gene: 12. CDR3 in amino acids: CASSLTGSTGGTTGYTF. The CDR3 DNA sequence: TGTGCCAGCAGCTTAACGGGCTCGACAGGGGGGACTACTGGCTACACCTTC.

CDR3 region: CASSLGPGEYGYTF. The CDR3 DNA is TGCGCCAGCAGCTTGGGCCCGGGAGAGTATGGCTACACCTTC. The rearrangement links TRBV5-1 to TRBJ1-2; no clear D gene. This CDR3 is built from 14 residues. Trimming cost V 0 bases and J 5 bases, with 11 bases left between them. Germline-derived CDR1 and CDR2 are SGHRS and YFSETQ. Full variable domain (missing parts from reference TRBV5-1 and TRBJ1-2): KAGVTQTPRYLIKTRGQQVTLSCSPISGHRSVSWYQQTPGQGLQFLFEYFSETQRNKGNFPGRFSGRQFSNSRSEMNVSTLELGDSALYLCASSLGPGEYGYTFGSGTRLTVV.

The V and J genes are TRBV27 and TRBJ1-1, with TRBD1 matching 11 bases. The CDR3 is 15 amino acids. CDR1 and CDR2 (germline): MNHEY, SMNVEV (reference sequence). After removal of 5 bases from V and 3 bases from J, the junction contained 5 bases not matched to a gene. The CDR3 nucleotides are TGTGCCAGCAGTAGGACAGGGGGCGCGTACACTGAAGCTTTCTTT. It codes for CASSRTGGAYTEAFF.

This clone was picked up a small number of times. The chain recombines TRBV19 with TRBJ2-3, with a tentative D call TRBD2 (6 bases). Trimming removed 6 bases from V and 2 bases from J, with 12 bases in between. Germline V gene sequence: CDR1 LNHDA, CDR2 SQIVND (reference sequence). The CDR3 contains 14 residues. The CDR3 coding sequence is TGTGCCAGTAGGGGAGGACCAGCCACAGATACGCAGTATTTT. Encoded protein: CASRGGPATDTQYF.

This chain uses TRBV9 with TRBJ2-2; 7 bases fit TRBD1. CDR3 length: 15 amino acids. Germline lookup yields CDR1 SGDLS and CDR2 YYNGEE. V was pared by 4 bases and J by 2 bases, with 5 bases of the junction left unmatched. CDR3 coding DNA: TGTGCCAGCAGCCCACGGGACAGTAACACCGGGGAGCTGTTTTTT. Translating gives CASSPRDSNTGELFF.

This chain joins TRBV19 and TRBJ2-7; 8 positions match TRBD1. The germline V gene encodes CDR1 LNHDA and CDR2 SQIVND (reference sequence). The CDR3 loop spans 15 amino acids. V lost 6 bases and J lost 6; bases outside the gene matches: 13. CDR3 sequence (DNA): TGTGCCAGTAGGGGGGCCGGGACAGGAGGTCCCGAGCAGTACTTC. This sequence encodes CASRGAGTGGPEQYF.

The V and J genes are TRBV5-4 and TRBJ1-2, with a weak D call TRBD1 (5 bases). The germline gives CDR1 SGHNT, CDR2 YYREEE (reference sequence). With 9 bases removed from V and 4 bases from J, the gap between germline ends came to 13 bases. CDR3 size: 12 residues. DNA of the CDR3: TGTGCCACGGGGGTGGAGGGCTATGGCTACACCTTC. Translated: CATGVEGYGYTF. Together with reference TRBV5-4 and TRBJ1-2, the CDR3 gives the full variable domain: ETGVTQSPTHLIKTRGQQVTLRCSSQSGHNTVSWYQQALGQGPQFIFQYYREEENGRGNFPPRFSGLQFPNYSSELNVNALELDDSALYLCATGVEGYGYTFGSGTRLTVV.

The chain combines TRBV6-5 with TRBJ2-3, with TRBD2 matching over 11 bases. This CDR3 spans 15 amino acids. CDR1 and CDR2 from the germline V gene are MNHEY and SVGAGI. The J segment lost 11 bases and the V segment lost 4 bases, leaving 11 bases of the junction unmatched. CDR3 residues: CASSSGTSGPLEQYF. The CDR3 region has the DNA TGTGCCAGCAGTTCCGGGACTAGCGGCCCTCTGGAGCAGTATTTT.

V gene TRBV7-2 combines with J gene TRBJ2-7, with TRBD1 matching over 8 bases. This CDR3 spans 14 amino acids. The V gene's germline CDR1 is SGHTA and CDR2 FQGNSA. The trim removed 5 bases at V and 5 bases at J, leaving 8 bases unmatched. The CDR3 protein is CASSNDRGWDEQYF. For the CDR3, the DNA is TGTGCCAGCAGCAACGACAGGGGTTGGGACGAGCAGTACTTC. Filled out from reference TRBV7-2 and TRBJ2-7, the complete variable domain reads GAGVSQSPSNKVTEKGKDVELRCDPISGHTALYWYRQSLGQGLEFLIYFQGNSAPDKSGLPSDRFSAERTGGSVSTLTIQRTQQEDSAVYLCASSNDRGWDEQYFGPGTRLTVT.

V gene TRBV9 combines with J gene TRBJ1-2, with 7 bases that match TRBD1. V was pared by 0 bases and J by 8 bases, with 4 bases of the junction left unmatched. The length of the CDR3 is 13 residues. CDR1 is SGDLS and CDR2 is YYNGEE in the germline V gene. CDR3 loop: CASSVALGGGYTF. CDR3 bases: TGTGCCAGCAGCGTAGCTCTAGGGGGCGGCTACACCTTC.

This clone was counted many times. This chain uses TRBV18 with TRBJ1-2; D not certain. The CDR3 has 13 amino acids. Trimming shortened V by 2 bases and J by 0 bases, and 4 bases separated the two germline ends. Germline V gene sequence: CDR1 KGHSH, CDR2 LQKENI. The CDR3 spells CASSPETNYGYTF. In DNA, the CDR3 is TGTGCCAGCTCACCAGAGACTAACTATGGCTACACCTTC.

This clone was recorded only once. The chain is built from TRBV18 and TRBJ1-3, with 10 bases identical to TRBD1. Germline V CDR1 and CDR2: KGHSH, LQKENI. This CDR3 is 15 amino acids long. V was clipped by 5 bases and J by 3 bases; unmatched bases: 4. CDR3 bases: TGTGCCAGCTCAACCGACAGGGGGCTTGGAAACACCATATATTTT. It yields the protein CASSTDRGLGNTIYF.

This clone has only one observation. The chain recombines TRBV28 with TRBJ1-3, with D maybe TRBD1 (6 bases). Germline-derived CDR1 and CDR2 are MDHEN and SYDVKM. This CDR3 comprises 15 residues. Trimming shortened V by 3 bases and J by 4 bases, and 13 bases separated the two germline ends. In nucleotides, the CDR3 is TGTGCCAGCAGTTTCGACAGGCTCGCGGGAAACACCATATATTTT. Translated: CASSFDRLAGNTIYF.

The V call is TRBV6-5, the J call TRBJ2-2; the match to TRBD2 covers 10 bases. V lost 6 bases to trimming and J lost 5 bases; unmatched junction nucleotides: 3. The CDR3 sequence is 14 residues long. CDR1 is MNHEY, CDR2 SVGAGI, per germline. The CDR3 DNA is TGTGCCAGCAGACTACTAGCGGGGACCGGGGAGCTGTTTTTT. Its protein product is CASRLLAGTGELFF.